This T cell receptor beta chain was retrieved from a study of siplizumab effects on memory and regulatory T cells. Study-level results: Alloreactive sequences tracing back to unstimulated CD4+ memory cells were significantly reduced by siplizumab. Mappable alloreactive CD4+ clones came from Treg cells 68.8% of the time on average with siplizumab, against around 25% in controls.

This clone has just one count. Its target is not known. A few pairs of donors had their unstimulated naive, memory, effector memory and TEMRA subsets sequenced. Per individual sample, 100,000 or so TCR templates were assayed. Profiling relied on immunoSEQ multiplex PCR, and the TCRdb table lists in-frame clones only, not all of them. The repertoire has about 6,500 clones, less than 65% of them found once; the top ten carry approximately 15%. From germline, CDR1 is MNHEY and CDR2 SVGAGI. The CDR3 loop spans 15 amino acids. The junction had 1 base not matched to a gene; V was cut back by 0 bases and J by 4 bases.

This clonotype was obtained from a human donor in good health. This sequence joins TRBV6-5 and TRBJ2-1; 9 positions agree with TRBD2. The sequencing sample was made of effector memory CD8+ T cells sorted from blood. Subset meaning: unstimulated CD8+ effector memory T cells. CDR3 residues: CASSYSAGGYNEQFF. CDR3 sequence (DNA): TGTGCCAGCAGTTACTCAGCGGGGGGATACAATGAGCAGTTCTTC.